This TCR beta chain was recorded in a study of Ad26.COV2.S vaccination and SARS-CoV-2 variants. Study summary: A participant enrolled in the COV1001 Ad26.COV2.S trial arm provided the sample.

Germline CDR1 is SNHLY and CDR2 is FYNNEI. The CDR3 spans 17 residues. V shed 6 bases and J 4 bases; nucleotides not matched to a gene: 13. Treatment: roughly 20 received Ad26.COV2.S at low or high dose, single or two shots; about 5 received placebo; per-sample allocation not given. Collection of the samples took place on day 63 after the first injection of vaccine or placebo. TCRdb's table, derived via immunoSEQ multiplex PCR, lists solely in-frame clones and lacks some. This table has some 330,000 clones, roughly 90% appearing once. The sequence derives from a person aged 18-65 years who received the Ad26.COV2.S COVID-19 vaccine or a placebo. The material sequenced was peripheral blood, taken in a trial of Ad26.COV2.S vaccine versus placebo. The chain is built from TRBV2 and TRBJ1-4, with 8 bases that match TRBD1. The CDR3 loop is CASSAIRGQGHNEKLFF. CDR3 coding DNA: TGTGCCAGCAGCGCCATAAGAGGACAGGGACATAATGAAAAACTGTTTTTT.